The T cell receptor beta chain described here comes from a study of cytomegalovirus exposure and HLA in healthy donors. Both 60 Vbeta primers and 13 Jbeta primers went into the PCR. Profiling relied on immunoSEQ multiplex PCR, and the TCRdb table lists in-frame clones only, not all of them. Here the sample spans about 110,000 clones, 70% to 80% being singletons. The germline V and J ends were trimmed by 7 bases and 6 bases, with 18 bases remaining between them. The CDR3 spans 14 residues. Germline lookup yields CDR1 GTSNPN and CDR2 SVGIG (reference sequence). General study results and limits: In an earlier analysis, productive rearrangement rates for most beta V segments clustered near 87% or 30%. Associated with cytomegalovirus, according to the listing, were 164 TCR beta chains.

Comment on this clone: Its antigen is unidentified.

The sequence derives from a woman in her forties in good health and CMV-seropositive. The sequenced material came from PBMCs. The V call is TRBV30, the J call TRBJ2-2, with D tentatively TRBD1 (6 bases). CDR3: CASKGQGIAGELFF. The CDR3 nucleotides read TGTGCCTCTAAAGGGCAGGGGATCGCCGGGGAGCTGTTTTTT.